Presented here are 30 T cell receptor beta chains from one specimen sequenced in a study of cytomegalovirus exposure and HLA in healthy donors. The PCR used 60 Vbeta and 13 Jbeta primers. Clones were read by immunoSEQ multiplex PCR, and TCRdb kept only the in-frame ones, dropping some. Here the sample spans around 90,000 clones, 70% to 80% being singletons. The sample comprised PBMCs. The receptors here all came from a man aged 30 to 45 in good health and CMV-seronegative.

V usage is TRBV25-1 and J usage is TRBJ2-7; D may be TRBD1 (5 bases). The V end lost 2 bases, the J end lost 1 base, and 9 bases lay between the germline ends. This CDR3 is 14 amino acids long. CDR1 MGHDK and CDR2 SYGVNS come from the germline V gene. CDR3 loop: CASSEPDKSYEQYF. Written as DNA, the CDR3 is TGTGCCAGCAGTGAACCGGACAAGTCCTACGAGCAGTACTTC.

The CDR3 sequence is CANSATGEMDEQYV. The CDR3 DNA follows: TGTGCCAACAGTGCGACAGGGGAGATGGACGAGCAGTACGTC. The rearrangement joins TRBV2 to TRBJ2-7; 8 bases agree with TRBD1. The V gene's germline CDR1 is SNHLY and CDR2 FYNNEI. The length of the CDR3 is 14 residues.

V usage is TRBV19 and J usage is TRBJ2-1; the D gene is possibly TRBD1 (5 bases). Germline lookup yields CDR1 LNHDA and CDR2 SQIVND (reference sequence). The V end was cut by 1 base, the J end by 9 bases, with 10 bases between. The CDR3 spans 13 residues. In DNA form, the CDR3 reads TGTGCCAGTAGTATAGGGACACAGGTTGAGCAGTTCTTC. This translates into CASSIGTQVEQFF.

This clone turned up a few times. The rearrangement joins TRBV5-1 to TRBJ1-1, with TRBD1 as a possible D gene (6 bases). The CDR3 sequence is 13 residues long. The germline gives CDR1 SGHRS, CDR2 YFSETQ. Trimming removed 7 bases from V and 0 bases from J, with 10 bases in between. Written as DNA, the CDR3 is TGCGCCAGCGGAAGGGACATGAACACTGAAGCTTTCTTT. Amino acid sequence: CASGRDMNTEAFF.

The chain is built from TRBV7-9 and TRBJ1-2; weak D call: TRBD1 (6 bases). Trimming left V 5 bases short and J 1 base short, with 14 bases between. The germline V gene has CDR1 SEHNR and CDR2 FQNEAQ (reference sequence). This CDR3 has 15 amino acids. Written as DNA, the CDR3 is TGTGCCAGCAGCACGGGGGGGCGGAATAACTATGGCTACACCTTC. It yields the protein CASSTGGRNNYGYTF.

The chain is built from TRBV5-1 and TRBJ2-7; 10 bases are shared with TRBD1. The CDR3 totals 17 residues. The trim removed 4 bases at V and 1 base at J, leaving 11 bases unmatched. The germline gives CDR1 SGHRS, CDR2 YFSETQ. CDR3 amino acids: CASSLGTGATISYEQYF. The CDR3 region has the DNA TGCGCCAGCAGCCTAGGGACAGGGGCCACCATTTCCTACGAGCAGTACTTC. Drawing the rest from reference TRBV5-1 and TRBJ2-7, the complete variable domain is KAGVTQTPRYLIKTRGQQVTLSCSPISGHRSVSWYQQTPGQGLQFLFEYFSETQRNKGNFPGRFSGRQFSNSRSEMNVSTLELGDSALYLCASSLGTGATISYEQYFGPGTRLTVT.

Here the CDR3 reads CASSKLKGQLNTEAFF. CDR3 in DNA: TGTGCCAGCAGCAAGCTTAAGGGACAGCTGAACACTGAAGCTTTCTTT. The rearrangement joins TRBV21-1 to TRBJ1-1; the D call TRBD1 from the table was never checked on the DNA. TRBV21-1 is described as a pseudogene. The CDR3 is 16 amino acids.

J is TRBJ2-5 and V is TRBV29-1, with 10 bases identical to TRBD2. V gave up 6 bases and J gave up 5 bases; unmatched junction bases: 12. This CDR3 has 15 amino acids. CDR1 SQVTM and CDR2 ANQGSEA come from the germline V gene. The CDR3 is CSVTGTSVGGETQYF. CDR3 DNA: TGCAGCGTCACCGGGACTAGCGTCGGCGGGGAGACCCAGTACTTC. The entire variable domain, with the rest obtained from reference TRBV29-1 and TRBJ2-5, is as follows: SAVISQKPSRDICQRGTSLTIQCQVDSQVTMMFWYRQQPGQSLTLIATANQGSEATYESGFVIDKFPISRPNLTFSTLTVSNMSPEDSSIYLCSVTGTSVGGETQYFGPGTRLLVL.

The CDR3 DNA sequence: TGTGCCAGCAGCTTTGGGCAGGGGAATGGCTACACCTTC. It codes for CASSFGQGNGYTF. The chain is built from TRBV7-9 and TRBJ1-2; a weak D match, TRBD1 (6 bases). V was shortened by 3 bases and J by 6 bases, with 11 bases between the two germline ends. CDR1 is SEHNR and CDR2 is FQNEAQ in the germline V gene (reference sequence). The CDR3 spans 13 residues. Combining the CDR3 with reference TRBV7-9 and TRBJ1-2 gives the whole variable domain DTGVSQNPRHKITKRGQNVTFRCDPISEHNRLYWYRQTLGQGPEFLTYFQNEAQLEKSRLLSDRFSAERPKGSFSTLEIQRTEQGDSAMYLCASSFGQGNGYTFGSGTRLTVV.

The sample holds one count of this clone. The V and J genes are TRBV9 and TRBJ2-5; 10 nucleotides agree with TRBD1. Germline V gene sequence: CDR1 SGDLS, CDR2 YYNGEE. There are 15 residues in the CDR3. J gave up 4 bases and V 0 bases, and 3 bases lay outside the gene matches. This CDR3 reads CASSVGGQGTETQYF. DNA of the CDR3: TGTGCCAGCAGCGTAGGGGGACAGGGGACAGAGACCCAGTACTTC.

This chain joins TRBV13 and TRBJ2-5; TRBD1 matches at 7 bases. The germline V gene has CDR1 PRHDT and CDR2 FYEKMQ (reference sequence). The CDR3 spans 14 residues. Losses at the gene ends were 4 bases for V and 5 bases for J; bases not matched to a gene: 7. The CDR3 protein is CASSSKQGSETQYF. DNA of the CDR3: TGTGCCAGCAGCTCCAAACAGGGGAGCGAGACCCAGTACTTC.

The V gene is TRBV5-1, the J gene TRBJ2-1, with 9 bases matching TRBD2. The CDR3 has 17 residues. Per the germline V gene, CDR1 is SGHRS and CDR2 is YFSETQ. Unmatched junction bases numbered 6, after V lost 0 bases and J lost 2 bases. CDR3 residues: CASSLAGLADPYNEQFF. The CDR3 coding sequence is TGCGCCAGCAGCTTGGCGGGACTAGCAGACCCCTACAATGAGCAGTTCTTC.

This chain uses TRBV15 with TRBJ1-4; D remains unclear. There are 16 residues in the CDR3. From germline, CDR1 is LNHNV and CDR2 YYDKDF (reference sequence). The V gene lost 1 base and the J gene lost 0 bases, with 9 bases spanning the gap. CDR3 bases: TGTGCCACCAGCAGAGGAAGCGATGCAACTAATGAAAAACTGTTTTTT. Protein: CATSRGSDATNEKLFF.

In this sample, this clone turned up a few times. The V call is TRBV6-6, the J call TRBJ1-1; a possible D gene is TRBD1 (6 bases). The germline gives CDR1 MNHNY, CDR2 SVGAGI (reference sequence). V was trimmed by 3 bases and J by 5 bases, leaving 10 bases between them. The CDR3 is 13 amino acids. CDR3 in DNA: TGTGCCAGCAGTTATGTGGGGGCAACTGAAGCTTTCTTT. Encoded protein: CASSYVGATEAFF.

The V call is TRBV5-1, the J call TRBJ2-5; 8 positions agree with TRBD2. Trimming at V came to 4 bases and at J to 5 bases, leaving 4 bases not matched to a gene. This CDR3 is built from 13 residues. Germline V gene data show CDR1 as SGHRS and CDR2 as YFSETQ. The CDR3: CASSPGGRETQYF. The DNA of the CDR3 is TGCGCCAGCAGCCCGGGGGGGCGGGAGACCCAGTACTTC. Looking up the rest from reference TRBV5-1 and TRBJ2-5 gives the full variable domain: KAGVTQTPRYLIKTRGQQVTLSCSPISGHRSVSWYQQTPGQGLQFLFEYFSETQRNKGNFPGRFSGRQFSNSRSEMNVSTLELGDSALYLCASSPGGRETQYFGPGTRLLVL.

The chain joins TRBV9 to TRBJ1-2; 8 nucleotides line up with TRBD1. The germline gives CDR1 SGDLS, CDR2 YYNGEE. The CDR3 loop spans 15 amino acids. With 0 bases clipped from V and 4 bases from J, the junction kept 5 bases outside the gene matches. Here the CDR3 reads CASSVAGQGFYGYTF. The DNA for the CDR3 is TGTGCCAGCAGCGTAGCTGGACAGGGATTCTATGGCTACACCTTC.

The CDR3 nucleotides are TGTGCCAGCAGCTCGGTTAATGGTGAAAAACTGTTTTTT. It yields the protein CASSSVNGEKLFF. The chain uses TRBV14 and TRBJ1-4; D gene ambiguous. The V gene's germline CDR1 is SGHDN and CDR2 FVKESK. V was pared by 5 bases and J by 7 bases, with 11 bases between. The CDR3 is made up of 13 amino acids.

V is TRBV5-1 and J is TRBJ1-1; tentatively, D is TRBD1 (5 bases). The germline V gene encodes CDR1 SGHRS and CDR2 YFSETQ. Trimming cost V 5 bases and J 8 bases, with 13 bases left between them. The CDR3 is 12 amino acids. DNA of the CDR3: TGCGCCAGCAGGGTCCTGGGGGGGGAAGCTTTCTTT. Translation: CASRVLGGEAFF.

The V and J genes are TRBV5-1 and TRBJ1-1; the D gene is possibly TRBD1 (6 bases). Germline V gene lookup returns CDR1 SGHRS and CDR2 YFSETQ. The CDR3 contains 14 residues. Trimming left V 3 bases short and J 1 base short, with 10 bases between. The CDR3 DNA reads TGCGCCAGCAGCTCAGACAGGAAGAACACTGAAGCTTTCTTT. Encoded protein: CASSSDRKNTEAFF.

V and J are TRBV13 and TRBJ2-7, with D possibly TRBD2 on 6 matching bases. CDR3 length equals 14 residues. Trimming shortened V by 0 bases and J by 3 bases, and 9 bases separated the two germline ends. Looked up from germline, CDR1 is PRHDT and CDR2 is FYEKMQ (reference sequence). CDR3 in amino acids: CASSLGRRGYEQYV. The CDR3 coding sequence is TGTGCCAGCAGCTTAGGCAGGCGGGGCTACGAGCAGTACGTC.

The chain combines TRBV12-5 with TRBJ1-3; a possible D gene is TRBD1 (5 bases). The V end lost 6 bases, the J end lost 4 bases, and 13 bases lay between the germline ends. The CDR3 is 14 amino acids. Germline loops: CDR1 LGHNT, CDR2 FRNRAP. The CDR3 is CASGPLGGGNTIYF. CDR3 nucleotide sequence: TGTGCTAGTGGCCCTCTGGGGGGGGGAAACACCATATATTTT.

V and J are TRBV7-6 and TRBJ1-6; 8 bases line up with TRBD1. V shed 5 bases, J shed 8 bases, and the junction held 8 bases outside the gene matches. Germline V gene sequence: CDR1 SGHVS, CDR2 FNYEAQ. The CDR3 extends over 15 amino acids. CDR3 sequence: CASSGRTGGDSPLHF. Here the CDR3 DNA reads TGTGCCAGCAGCGGACGAACAGGGGGGGATTCACCCCTCCACTTT.

In this sample, this clone turned up once. The chain joins TRBV6-6 to TRBJ2-7; 8 bases map to TRBD1. With V trimmed by 2 bases and J by 2 bases, 5 bases remained unmatched. Per the germline V gene, CDR1 is MNHNY and CDR2 is SVGAGI (reference sequence). The CDR3 totals 15 residues. DNA of the CDR3: TGTGCCAGCAGTTACGGGGACAGGATAGCCTACGAGCAGTACGTC. Its protein product is CASSYGDRIAYEQYV.

The chain employs TRBV9 and TRBJ2-3; maybe TRBD2 (6 bases). Germline values: CDR1 SGDLS, CDR2 YYNGEE. V lost 3 bases, J lost 2 bases, and 16 bases lay in between. The CDR3 is made up of 16 amino acids. Here the CDR3 reads CASSARGGEPTDTQYF. In DNA form, the CDR3 reads TGTGCCAGCAGCGCAAGGGGCGGGGAGCCCACAGATACGCAGTATTTT.

Note on this clone: Other DNA sequences in this sample translate to the same CDR3. The CDR3 here is CASSPPGSYGYTF. The CDR3 nucleotides are TGTGCCAGCTCACCACCGGGCAGCTATGGCTACACCTTC. This chain links TRBV18 with TRBJ1-2; D gene ambiguous. V gave up 0 bases and J gave up 4 bases, with 6 bases separating them. This CDR3 spans 13 amino acids. The germline V gene encodes CDR1 KGHSH and CDR2 LQKENI.

The CDR3 is CASSFQGQGAGQPQHF. The CDR3 DNA reads as TGTGCCAGCAGCTTCCAGGGACAGGGGGCAGGTCAGCCCCAGCATTTT. The chain is built from TRBV5-6 and TRBJ1-5; 12 bases fit TRBD1. The germline V gene encodes CDR1 SGHDT and CDR2 YYEEEE. V lost 2 bases, J lost 6 bases, and 6 bases stayed unmatched. This CDR3 spans 16 amino acids. The full variable domain, completed using reference TRBV5-6 and TRBJ1-5, is DAGVTQSPTHLIKTRGQQVTLRCSPKSGHDTVSWYQQALGQGPQFIFQYYEEEERQRGNFPDRFSGHQFPNYSSELNVNALLLGDSALYLCASSFQGQGAGQPQHFGDGTRLSIL.

CDR3 DNA sequence: TGCAGCGTAACTGATACTAACTATGGCTACACCTTC. This translates into CSVTDTNYGYTF. This rearrangement joins TRBV29-1 to TRBJ1-2; D ambiguous. The V end was cut by 6 bases, the J end by 0 bases, with 8 bases between. Germline V gives CDR1 SQVTM, CDR2 ANQGSEA. The CDR3 contains 12 residues.

In its sample, this clone was seen once. V gene TRBV5-4 combines with J gene TRBJ1-5, with 8 bases matching TRBD1. This CDR3 is built from 14 residues. J lost 5 bases, V lost 3 bases, and 4 bases had no gene match. Germline lookup yields CDR1 SGHNT and CDR2 YYREEE (reference sequence). The CDR3 is CASSSQGVDQPQHF. CDR3 coding DNA: TGTGCCAGCAGCTCACAGGGGGTGGATCAGCCCCAGCATTTT. The variable domain in full, completed from reference TRBV5-4 and TRBJ1-5, reads ETGVTQSPTHLIKTRGQQVTLRCSSQSGHNTVSWYQQALGQGPQFIFQYYREEENGRGNFPPRFSGLQFPNYSSELNVNALELDDSALYLCASSSQGVDQPQHFGDGTRLSIL.

On this clone itself: Additional DNA sequences in this sample encode the identical CDR3. V usage is TRBV2 and J usage is TRBJ2-4; TRBD1 matches at 11 bases. This CDR3 has 17 residues. The V gene end was trimmed by 9 bases and the J gene end by 8 bases; junction bases not matched to a gene: 18. CDR1 and CDR2 (germline): SNHLY, FYNNEI. The CDR3 DNA sequence: TGTGCCAGTAGGCCGGGACAGGGGGTTGTGAGTGGCTACATTCAGTACTTC. Encoded protein: CASRPGQGVVSGYIQYF.

This clone has only a few counts. The chain is built from TRBV5-5 and TRBJ1-1; weak D call: TRBD1 (5 bases). Trimming pared 4 bases from V and 1 base from J, leaving 11 bases between. This CDR3 has 14 residues. The germline gives CDR1 SGHKS, CDR2 YYEKEE (reference sequence). The CDR3 here is CASSIGHKNTEAFF. The CDR3 DNA is TGTGCCAGCAGCATAGGACACAAGAACACTGAAGCTTTCTTT.